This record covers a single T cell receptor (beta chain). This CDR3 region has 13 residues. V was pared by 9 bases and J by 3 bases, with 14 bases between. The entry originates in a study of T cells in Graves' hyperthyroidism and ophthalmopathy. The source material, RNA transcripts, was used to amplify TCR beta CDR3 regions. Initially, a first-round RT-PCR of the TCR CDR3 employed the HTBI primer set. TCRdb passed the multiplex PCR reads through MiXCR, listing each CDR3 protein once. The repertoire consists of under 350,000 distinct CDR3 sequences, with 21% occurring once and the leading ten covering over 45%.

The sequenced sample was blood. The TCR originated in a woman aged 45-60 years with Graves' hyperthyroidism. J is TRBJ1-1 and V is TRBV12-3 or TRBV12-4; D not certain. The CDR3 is CASNRERDTEAFF. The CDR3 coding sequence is TGTGCCAGTAACCGAGAGAGGGACACTGAAGCTTTCTTT.